The next 20 T cell receptor beta chains were all read from a single sample in a study of T-cell reconstitution after alpha-beta-depleted transplantation in children. Construction of the TCRbeta library involved unique molecular identifiers. TCRdb ran MiXCR on the PCR reads and lists one entry per CDR3 protein. The table has 400,000 to 500,000 distinct CDR3 sequences, roughly a tenth seen once. Sequenced here: PBMCs from the stem cell graft donor, sampled from the stem cell graft. These receptors were collected from a human donor who donated a stem cell graft to a child with acute myeloid leukemia.

The table lists this clonotype with many counts. The chain uses TRBV12-3 or TRBV12-4 and TRBJ2-2; 9 nucleotides match TRBD1. This CDR3 comprises 14 residues. Trimming at V came to 8 bases and at J to 1 base, leaving 2 bases not matched to a gene. Here the CDR3 DNA reads TGTGCCAGCGGGACAGGGTTGAACACCGGGGAGCTGTTTTTT. It is translated as CASGTGLNTGELFF.

This chain connects TRBV4-3 to TRBJ2-1; 7 nucleotides agree with TRBD2. CDR3 length equals 16 residues. J gave up 2 bases and V 4 bases, and 8 bases lay outside the gene matches. Germline values: CDR1 LGHNA, CDR2 YSLEER. The CDR3 sequence is CASSRRDYRTYNEQFF. Written as DNA, the CDR3 is TGCGCCAGCAGCCGCCGGGACTACCGAACCTACAATGAGCAGTTCTTC.

The chain combines TRBV12-3 or TRBV12-4 with TRBJ2-5, with D possibly matching TRBD2 (6 bases). The CDR3 runs 16 residues. V lost 5 bases, J lost 5 bases, and 21 bases lay in between. The CDR3 spells CASSNPGTLILETQYF. The CDR3 region has the DNA TGTGCCAGCAGTAATCCCGGGACTTTAATCCTGGAGACCCAGTACTTC.

This clonotype was picked up many times. This rearrangement joins TRBV6-1 to TRBJ2-2, with TRBD2 matching 11 bases. Germline-derived CDR1 and CDR2 are MNHNS and SASEGT. This CDR3 is 13 amino acids long. J lost 4 bases, V lost 8 bases, and 0 bases had no gene match. The CDR3 DNA is TGTGCCAGCGGACTAGCGGGCACCGGGGAGCTGTTTTTT. This codes for CASGLAGTGELFF.

The J gene is TRBJ2-3, the V gene TRBV7-9; TRBD1 matches 9 bases. The trim removed 5 bases at V and 4 bases at J, leaving 10 bases unmatched. From germline, CDR1 is SEHNR and CDR2 FQNEAQ (reference sequence). The CDR3 is made up of 16 amino acids. The CDR3 region has the DNA TGTGCCAGCAGCCTCCTTACAGGGGGCCTCGCAGATACGCAGTATTTT. Its protein product is CASSLLTGGLADTQYF.

This clonotype has more than one count but fewer than ten. J is TRBJ2-1 and V is TRBV27; 9 bases align to TRBD2. This CDR3 is built from 17 residues. Trimming at V came to 8 bases and at J to 3 bases, leaving 14 bases not matched to a gene. Germline assignment: CDR1 MNHEY and CDR2 SMNVEV (reference sequence). In nucleotides, the CDR3 is TGTGCCAGCTGCCCGACGTGGGGAGCGGGAGGCTACAATGAGCAGTTCTTC. Translation: CASCPTWGAGGYNEQFF.

This clonotype was observed a handful of times. The chain has TRBV12-3 or TRBV12-4 and TRBJ2-7; D is unclear. Trimming removed 3 bases from V and 0 bases from J, with 6 bases in between. CDR3 length: 13 amino acids. The CDR3 sequence: CASSLSISYEQYV. The CDR3 region has the DNA TGTGCCAGCAGTTTGAGCATCTCCTACGAGCAGTACGTC.

The sample holds a few counts of this clonotype. This chain uses TRBV10-2 with TRBJ2-3; D is tentatively TRBD1 or TRBD2 (5 bases each). Trimming pared 7 bases from V and 2 bases from J, leaving 13 bases between. From germline, CDR1 is WSHSY and CDR2 SAAADI. This CDR3 is built from 14 residues. DNA of the CDR3: TGCGCCAGCAAGGGGACGGCTAACACAGATACGCAGTATTTT. Amino acid sequence: CASKGTANTDTQYF.

This clonotype was detected many times. CDR3 in DNA: TGTGCCAGCAGCCCCCAATCAGCTAACTATGGCTACACCTTC. Residues: CASSPQSANYGYTF. The chain links TRBV9 to TRBJ1-2, with no clear D. V was shortened by 4 bases and J by 0 bases, with 10 bases between the two germline ends. Germline-derived CDR1 and CDR2 are SGDLS and YYNGEE. This CDR3 contains 14 residues.

The CDR3 DNA is TGTGCCAGCAGCTTGAGCGGGGTGTACACAGATACGCAGTATTTT. It specifies CASSLSGVYTDTQYF. The V gene is TRBV5-5, the J gene TRBJ2-3, with 7 bases lining up with TRBD2. Germline values: CDR1 SGHKS, CDR2 YYEKEE (reference sequence). The CDR3 covers 15 residues. J was trimmed by 2 bases and V by 1 base; bases with no gene match: 4.

This chain connects TRBV20-1 to TRBJ2-7; unclear D gene. The germline V gene has CDR1 DFQATT and CDR2 SNEGSKA (reference sequence). V dropped 3 bases and J dropped 2 bases, with 11 bases sitting between them. The CDR3 contains 13 residues. In DNA, the CDR3 is TGCAGTGCTAGGGGCAACGGCGCCTACGAGCAGTACTTC. Translation: CSARGNGAYEQYF.

In its sample, this clonotype was seen many times. CDR3 region: CASSPPGQGDTGELFF. The DNA of the CDR3 is TGTGCCAGCAGCCCCCCCGGACAGGGGGACACCGGGGAGCTGTTTTTT. The rearrangement uses TRBV7-3 and TRBJ2-2; 10 positions agree with TRBD1. Losses at the gene ends were 5 bases for V and 3 bases for J; bases not matched to a gene: 6. Germline-derived CDR1 and CDR2 are SGHTA and FQGTGA. The CDR3 runs 16 residues.

The V call is TRBV5-5, the J call TRBJ1-2; weak D call: TRBD1 (6 bases). Germline V gene lookup returns CDR1 SGHKS and CDR2 YYEKEE (reference sequence). The CDR3 contains 15 residues. V lost 4 bases and J lost 0, with 13 bases in between. The CDR3 bases are TGTGCCAGCAGCACCGGACAGCGAACTAACTATGGCTACACCTTC. It translates to CASSTGQRTNYGYTF.

The chain joins TRBV6-1 to TRBJ2-3; tentative D call: TRBD2 (7 bases). The CDR3 runs 14 residues. The V end was cut by 4 bases, the J end by 4 bases, with 12 bases between. Germline assignment: CDR1 MNHNS and CDR2 SASEGT. The CDR3 reads CASSVAGAPDTQYF. Here the CDR3 DNA reads TGTGCCAGCAGTGTTGCGGGGGCCCCAGATACGCAGTATTTT.

Of note for this clonotype: A much larger clone lies a single base off, so this may be a read error. This chain joins TRBV29-1 and TRBJ2-7, with D tentatively TRBD2 (6 bases). This CDR3 is built from 16 residues. CDR1 and CDR2 (germline): SQVTM, ANQGSEA. Trimming pared 2 bases from V and 1 base from J, leaving 18 bases between. The CDR3 loop is CSVEWSFSGRSYEQYF. DNA for the CDR3: TGCAGCGTTGAATGGTCGTTTAGCGGACGATCCTACGAGCAGTACTTC.

In its sample, this clonotype was seen a few times. This sequence joins TRBV20-1 and TRBJ2-5; D call uncertain. This CDR3 has 12 amino acids. Germline CDR1 is DFQATT and CDR2 is SNEGSKA (reference sequence). The ends were cut back, 2 bases at V and 4 bases at J, with 8 bases in the middle. DNA for the CDR3: TGCAGTGCTAGACTAGATATAGAGACCCAGTACTTC. Translation gives CSARLDIETQYF.

The V gene is TRBV7-8, the J gene TRBJ1-5; D unclear. The CDR3 sequence is 14 residues long. The V end was cut by 5 bases, the J end by 4 bases, with 12 bases between. Per the germline V gene, CDR1 is SGHVS and CDR2 is FQNEAQ. The DNA for the CDR3 is TGTGCCAGCAGCCCCCTTGGGGAAAATCAGCCCCAGCATTTT. Its protein product is CASSPLGENQPQHF.

V usage is TRBV5-1 and J usage is TRBJ2-4; TRBD1 agrees at 10 bases. The CDR3 has 14 amino acids. V was pared by 3 bases and J by 7 bases, with 4 bases of the junction left unmatched. Germline CDR1 SGHRS, CDR2 YFSETQ. The CDR3 DNA reads TGCGCCAGCAGCTCCCGGGACAGGGGCAACATTCAGTACTTC. This encodes CASSSRDRGNIQYF.

This clonotype turned up a few times. This sequence joins TRBV10-3 and TRBJ2-2, with a weak D call TRBD2 (5 bases). Germline V CDR1 and CDR2: ENHRY, SYGVKD. V was shortened by 4 bases and J by 1 base, with 7 bases between the two germline ends. This CDR3 has 14 amino acids. The CDR3 reads CAISVRENTGELFF. The CDR3 region has the DNA TGTGCCATCAGTGTCCGGGAGAACACCGGGGAGCTGTTTTTT.

The CDR3 spells CSVDQRLTNTEAFF. CDR3 nucleotide sequence: TGCAGCGTTGACCAGAGATTAACTAACACTGAAGCTTTCTTT. This chain links TRBV29-1 with TRBJ1-1; D not resolved. This CDR3 has 14 residues. V shed 3 bases and J shed 2 bases, with 13 bases lying between them. From germline, CDR1 is SQVTM and CDR2 ANQGSEA.